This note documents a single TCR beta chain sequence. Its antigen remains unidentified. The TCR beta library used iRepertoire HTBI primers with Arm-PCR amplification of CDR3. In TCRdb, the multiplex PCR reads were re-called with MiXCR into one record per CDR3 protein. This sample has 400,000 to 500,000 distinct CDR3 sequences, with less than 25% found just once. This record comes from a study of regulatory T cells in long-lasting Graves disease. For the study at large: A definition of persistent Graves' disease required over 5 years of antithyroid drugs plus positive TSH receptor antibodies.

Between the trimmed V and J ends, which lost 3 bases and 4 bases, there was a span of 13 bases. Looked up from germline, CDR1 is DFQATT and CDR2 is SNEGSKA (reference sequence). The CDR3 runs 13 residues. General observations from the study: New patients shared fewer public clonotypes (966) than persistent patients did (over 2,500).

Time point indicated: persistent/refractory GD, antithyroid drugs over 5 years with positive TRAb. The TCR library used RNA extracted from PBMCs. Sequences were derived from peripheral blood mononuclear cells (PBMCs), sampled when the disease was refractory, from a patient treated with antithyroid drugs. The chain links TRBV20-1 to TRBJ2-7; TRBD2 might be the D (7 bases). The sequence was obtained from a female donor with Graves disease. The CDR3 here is CSASEGGWYEQYF. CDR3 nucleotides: TGCAGTGCTAGTGAGGGGGGGTGGTACGAGCAGTACTTC.